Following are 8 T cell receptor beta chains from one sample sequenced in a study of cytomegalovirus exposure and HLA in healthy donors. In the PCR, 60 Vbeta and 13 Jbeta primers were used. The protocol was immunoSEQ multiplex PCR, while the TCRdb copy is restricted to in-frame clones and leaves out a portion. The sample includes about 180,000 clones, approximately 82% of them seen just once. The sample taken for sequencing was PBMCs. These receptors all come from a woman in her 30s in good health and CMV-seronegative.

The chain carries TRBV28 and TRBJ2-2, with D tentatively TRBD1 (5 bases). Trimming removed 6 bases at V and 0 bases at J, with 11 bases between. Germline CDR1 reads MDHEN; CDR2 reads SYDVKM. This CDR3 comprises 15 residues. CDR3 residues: CASRRMTANTGELFF. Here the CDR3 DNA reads TGTGCCAGCAGGCGGATGACAGCGAACACCGGGGAGCTGTTTTTT.

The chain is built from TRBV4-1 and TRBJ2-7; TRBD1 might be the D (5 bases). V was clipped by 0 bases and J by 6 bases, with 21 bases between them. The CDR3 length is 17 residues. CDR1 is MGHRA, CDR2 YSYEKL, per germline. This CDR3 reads CASSQDFDRIPRGEQYF. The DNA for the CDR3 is TGCGCCAGCAGCCAAGATTTCGACAGAATCCCAAGGGGCGAGCAGTACTTC.

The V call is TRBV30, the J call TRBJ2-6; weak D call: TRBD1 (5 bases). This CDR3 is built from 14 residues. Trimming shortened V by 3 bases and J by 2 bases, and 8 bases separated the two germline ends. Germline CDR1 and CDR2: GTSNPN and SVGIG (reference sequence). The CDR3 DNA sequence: TGTGCCTGGAGAGGCAGGGCTGGGGCCAACGTCCTGACTTTC. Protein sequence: CAWRGRAGANVLTF.

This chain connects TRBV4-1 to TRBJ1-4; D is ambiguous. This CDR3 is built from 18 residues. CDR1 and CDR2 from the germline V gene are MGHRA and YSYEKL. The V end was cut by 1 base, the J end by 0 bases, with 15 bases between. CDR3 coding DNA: TGCGCCAGCAGCCAAGGGTACGGGATGGGAGCAACTAATGAAAAACTGTTTTTT. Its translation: CASSQGYGMGATNEKLFF.

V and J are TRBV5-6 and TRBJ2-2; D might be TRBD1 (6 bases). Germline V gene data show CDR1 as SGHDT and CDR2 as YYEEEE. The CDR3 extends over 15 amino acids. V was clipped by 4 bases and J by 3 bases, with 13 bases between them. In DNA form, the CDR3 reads TGTGCCAGCAGCCGAGGGGGTTCGGACACCGGGGAGCTGTTTTTT. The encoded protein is CASSRGGSDTGELFF.

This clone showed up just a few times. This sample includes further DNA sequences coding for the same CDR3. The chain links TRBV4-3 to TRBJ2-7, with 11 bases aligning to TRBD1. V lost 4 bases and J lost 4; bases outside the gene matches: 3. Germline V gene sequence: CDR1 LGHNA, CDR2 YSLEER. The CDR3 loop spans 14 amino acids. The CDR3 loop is CASSPGQGAYEQYF. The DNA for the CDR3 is TGCGCCAGCAGCCCCGGACAGGGGGCGTACGAGCAGTACTTC.

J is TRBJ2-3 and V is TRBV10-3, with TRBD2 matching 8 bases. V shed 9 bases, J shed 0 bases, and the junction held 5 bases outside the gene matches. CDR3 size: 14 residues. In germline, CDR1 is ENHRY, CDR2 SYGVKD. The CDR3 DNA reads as TGTGCCATGCAAGCGGGGGCTAGCACAGATACGCAGTATTTT. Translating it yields CAMQAGASTDTQYF.

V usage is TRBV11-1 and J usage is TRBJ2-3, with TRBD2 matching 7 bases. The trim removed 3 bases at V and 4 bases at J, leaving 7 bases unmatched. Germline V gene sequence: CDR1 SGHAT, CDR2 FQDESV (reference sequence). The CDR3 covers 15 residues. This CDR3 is CASSFPAGTADTQYF. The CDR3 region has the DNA TGTGCCAGCAGCTTCCCAGCGGGAACTGCAGATACGCAGTATTTT.